These 2 T cell receptor beta chains came from one sample sequenced in a study of blood T cell repertoires in COVID-19. This table comes from immunoSEQ multiplex PCR, and its TCRdb copy is limited to in-frame clones, with some not included. The repertoire holds about 170,000 clones, with around 87% as singletons. The material sequenced was peripheral blood. These receptors all come from a man between 60 and 75 years old with COVID-19, enrolled during active disease.

The V gene is TRBV7-2, the J gene TRBJ2-1; 11 nucleotides align to TRBD1. CDR1 and CDR2 (germline): SGHTA, FQGNSA. The CDR3 spans 17 residues. The V and J ends lost 4 bases and 6 bases, in that order; junction bases with no gene match: 11. CDR3 region: CASSWVLAGTGGNEQFF. The CDR3 nucleotides read TGTGCCAGCAGCTGGGTCCTTGCCGGGACAGGGGGCAATGAGCAGTTCTTC.

The V and J genes are TRBV6-6 and TRBJ1-5; a weak D match, TRBD1 (5 bases). V lost 0 bases and J 8 bases, leaving 11 bases between the germline ends. This CDR3 region has 14 residues. From germline, CDR1 is MNHNY and CDR2 SVGAGI (reference sequence). CDR3 region: CASSYSQGEKPQHF. In DNA, the CDR3 is TGTGCCAGCAGTTACTCGCAGGGTGAGAAGCCCCAGCATTTT.